These 19 T cell receptor beta chains were sequenced from one sample in a study of blood T cells in healthy people across ages. Combining a sample-barcoded 5' primer with a J-beta primer mix, a second PCR ran for about 6 to 11 cycles. MiXCR was run by TCRdb on the 5' RACE reads, yielding one entry per CDR3 protein. The sample holds about 1,600,000 distinct CDR3 sequences, around 39% seen once. The sequencing input was blood. Source of these receptors: a woman aged 18-29 years in good health.

The chain employs TRBV6-5 and TRBJ2-1; 8 nucleotides match TRBD2. Germline V gives CDR1 MNHEY, CDR2 SVGAGI. The CDR3 is 14 amino acids. Trimming at V came to 8 bases and at J to 3 bases, leaving 6 bases not matched to a gene. Here the CDR3 DNA reads TGTGCCAGCTATCGGGAGGGGGGCTACAATGAGCAGTTCTTC. This translates into CASYREGGYNEQFF.

The rearrangement joins TRBV27 to TRBJ1-6; D ambiguous. Germline values: CDR1 MNHEY, CDR2 SMNVEV (reference sequence). V shed 1 base and J shed 6 bases, with 7 bases lying between them. This CDR3 region has 14 residues. CDR3 sequence reads: CASSLFPVNSPLHF. In DNA form, the CDR3 reads TGTGCCAGCAGTTTATTCCCCGTTAATTCACCCCTCCACTTT.

The genes are TRBV27 and TRBJ2-1; D is undetermined. The V and J ends lost 8 bases and 9 bases respectively, with 14 bases between them. Per germline, CDR1 MNHEY and CDR2 SMNVEV (reference sequence). The CDR3 has 12 amino acids. The CDR3 DNA sequence: TGTGCCAGCCACCGGAGCTCGAGTGAGCAGTTCTTC. This encodes CASHRSSSEQFF.

The chain combines TRBV7-9 with TRBJ2-7, with D unclear. Trimming took 6 bases from V and 5 from J, leaving 11 bases between them. Germline V lookup: CDR1 SEHNR, CDR2 FQNEAQ (reference sequence). The CDR3 loop spans 12 amino acids. The CDR3 sequence: CASSPHGDEQYF. DNA of the CDR3: TGTGCCAGCAGTCCACACGGCGACGAGCAGTACTTC.

This clonotype was detected a few times. The chain joins TRBV27 to TRBJ2-7; a weak D match, TRBD1 (5 bases). In germline, CDR1 is MNHEY, CDR2 SMNVEV (reference sequence). This CDR3 has 14 residues. Trimming took off 3 bases at V and 6 bases at J, with 15 bases between the two ends. The CDR3 sequence: CASSLVGAATEQYF. As DNA, the CDR3 is TGTGCCAGCAGTTTGGTAGGGGCCGCCACCGAGCAGTACTTC.

As to this clonotype: A much larger clone sits a single nucleotide away, making a read error possible. J is TRBJ2-1 and V is TRBV10-3, with 7 bases fitting TRBD2. Trimming cost V 8 bases and J 1 base; bases outside gene matches: 5. Germline CDR1 ENHRY, CDR2 SYGVKD. The CDR3 extends over 14 amino acids. The CDR3 protein is CAIRGRESYNEQFF. The CDR3 coding sequence is TGTGCCATCCGTGGGCGGGAGTCCTACAATGAGCAGTTCTTC.

This clonotype was detected many times. The genes are TRBV6-5 and TRBJ2-1; possibly TRBD1 or TRBD2 for D (5 bases each). The CDR3 extends over 12 amino acids. CDR1 is MNHEY, CDR2 SVGAGI, per germline. Trimming took 4 bases from V and 9 from J, leaving 10 bases between them. CDR3 residues: CASSSPGGEQFF. The CDR3 nucleotides read TGTGCCAGCAGTTCCCCTGGGGGTGAGCAGTTCTTC.

V usage is TRBV28 and J usage is TRBJ2-4, with 7 bases fitting TRBD2. J was trimmed by 2 bases and V by 6 bases; bases with no gene match: 10. CDR3 length equals 16 residues. CDR1 MDHEN and CDR2 SYDVKM come from the germline V gene. The CDR3 DNA reads TGTGCCAGCAGGGCCCCTCGCGGGGGTACCAAAAACATTCAGTACTTC. As protein: CASRAPRGGTKNIQYF.

The chain combines TRBV12-5 with TRBJ2-1, with D possibly matching TRBD2 (6 bases). Germline V lookup: CDR1 LGHNT, CDR2 FRNRAP. This CDR3 has 13 amino acids. Between the trimmed V and J ends, which lost 6 bases and 8 bases, there was a span of 14 bases. The DNA of the CDR3 is TGTGCTAGTGGGGGGGGTCAGGTCGATGAGCAGTTCTTC. It specifies CASGGGQVDEQFF.

As for this clonotype: Mismatch with germline at one junction end may stem from a read error. This chain joins TRBV20-1 and TRBJ1-5; 7 bases map to TRBD1. Per germline, CDR1 DFQATT and CDR2 SNEGSKA (reference sequence). The CDR3 runs 16 residues. The CDR3 protein is CSARDLGQGGNRPQHF. CDR3 sequence (DNA): TGCAGTGCTAGAGATCTCGGGCAGGGGGGTAATCGGCCCCAGCATTTT.

This chain connects TRBV29-1 to TRBJ2-5; no clear D. The J call may be incorrect, as the DNA end agrees better with TRBJ2-7. Germline V CDR1 and CDR2: SQVTM, ANQGSEA. The CDR3 sequence is 8 residues long. This CDR3 reads CSGVEQYF. The CDR3, as DNA: TGCAGCGGTGTCGAGCAGTACTTC.

This clonotype was seen more than once but under ten times. The CDR3 DNA follows: TGCAGTGCTAGTGGGGTAGCGGGGAGCTCCTACAATGAGCAGTTCTTC. Protein sequence: CSASGVAGSSYNEQFF. V gene TRBV20-1 combines with J gene TRBJ2-1; 8 bases align to TRBD2. With 3 bases clipped from V and 0 bases from J, the junction kept 7 bases outside the gene matches. This CDR3 has 16 residues. CDR1 and CDR2 (germline): DFQATT, SNEGSKA (reference sequence).

The V call is TRBV11-2, the J call TRBJ2-2; TRBD2 agrees at 7 bases. Trimming at V came to 5 bases and at J to 1 base, leaving 10 bases not matched to a gene. The length of the CDR3 is 17 residues. Germline assignment: CDR1 SGHAT and CDR2 FQNNGV. The DNA of the CDR3 is TGTGCCAGCAGCGGCGAGCGGGAACCACAGAACACCGGGGAGCTGTTTTTT. Translation: CASSGEREPQNTGELFF.

This chain joins TRBV20-1 and TRBJ1-2; 8 nucleotides line up with TRBD1. In germline, CDR1 is DFQATT, CDR2 SNEGSKA (reference sequence). The J segment lost 3 bases and the V segment lost 1 base, leaving 4 bases of the junction unmatched. This CDR3 is built from 14 residues. In DNA, the CDR3 is TGCAGTGCTAGAGCGACAGGGGAAGACTATGGCTACACCTTC. It encodes CSARATGEDYGYTF.

This clonotype came up a few times. The chain uses TRBV4-1 and TRBJ1-1; possibly TRBD1 for D (6 bases). The V gene's germline CDR1 is MGHRA and CDR2 YSYEKL. This CDR3 is 17 amino acids long. With 0 bases removed from V and 1 base from J, the gap between germline ends came to 15 bases. In DNA, the CDR3 is TGCGCCAGCAGCCAAGACTCAAAACAGGGTAGGAACACTGAAGCTTTCTTT. Protein sequence: CASSQDSKQGRNTEAFF.

The genes are TRBV6-1 and TRBJ1-2, with 10 bases identical to TRBD1. The germline V gene encodes CDR1 MNHNS and CDR2 SASEGT. The CDR3 has 14 amino acids. Losses at the gene ends were 10 bases for V and 3 bases for J; bases not matched to a gene: 8. The chain's CDR3 is CATKGGTGDYGYTF. The DNA of the CDR3 is TGTGCCACCAAAGGAGGGACAGGGGACTATGGCTACACCTTC.

The rearrangement links TRBV3-1 to TRBJ1-5; a possible D gene is TRBD1 (6 bases). The germline V and J ends were trimmed by 2 bases and 0 bases, with 11 bases remaining between them. CDR1 is LGHDT and CDR2 is YNNKEL in the germline V gene (reference sequence). The CDR3 is 16 amino acids. This CDR3 reads CASSQSKGGSNQPQHF. The CDR3 region has the DNA TGTGCCAGCAGCCAATCAAAAGGGGGTAGCAATCAGCCCCAGCATTTT.

The V call is TRBV20-1, the J call TRBJ1-1, with a possible D match to TRBD1 (5 bases). V lost 3 bases, J lost 5 bases, and 19 bases lay in between. This CDR3 has 15 amino acids. Germline-derived CDR1 and CDR2 are DFQATT and SNEGSKA (reference sequence). CDR3 nucleotide sequence: TGCAGTGCTAGGCCCCCGGGACCCTGGGATACTGAAGCTTTCTTT. Protein sequence: CSARPPGPWDTEAFF.

The chain has TRBV4-1 and TRBJ1-2, with 7 bases identical to TRBD1. Germline assignment: CDR1 MGHRA and CDR2 YSYEKL. V lost 2 bases and J lost 4; bases outside the gene matches: 10. The CDR3 totals 16 residues. CDR3 bases: TGCGCCAGCAGCCAATCTACAGGGGCGCTCGGCTATGGCTACACCTTC. Residues: CASSQSTGALGYGYTF.